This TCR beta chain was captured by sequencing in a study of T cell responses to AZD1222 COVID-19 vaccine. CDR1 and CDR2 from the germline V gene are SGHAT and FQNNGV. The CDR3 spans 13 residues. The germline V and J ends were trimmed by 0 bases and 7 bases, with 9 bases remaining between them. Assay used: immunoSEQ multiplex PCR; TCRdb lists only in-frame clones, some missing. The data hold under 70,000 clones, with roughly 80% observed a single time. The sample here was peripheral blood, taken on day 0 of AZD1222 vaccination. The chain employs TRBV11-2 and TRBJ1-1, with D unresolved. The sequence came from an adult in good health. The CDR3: CASSLEMSFEAFF. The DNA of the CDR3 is TGTGCCAGCAGCTTAGAGATGAGTTTTGAAGCTTTCTTT.